This T cell receptor beta chain appears in the sequencing data of a study of blood T cell repertoires in COVID-19. Here immunoSEQ multiplex PCR was the method, and the copy in TCRdb shows in-frame clones only, minus some. Altogether some 120,000 clones are present, around 80% being singletons, with the ten largest covering less than 9%. There are 12 residues in the CDR3. V was cut by 5 bases and J by 5 bases, with 9 bases left in between. The sample comprised peripheral blood. The receptor was isolated from an older man with active or convalescent COVID-19. The chain couples TRBV12-3 or TRBV12-4 to TRBJ1-1; no clear D gene. For the CDR3, the DNA is TGTGCCAGCAGTCCAGTCGTGACTGAAGCTTTCTTT. It translates to CASSPVVTEAFF.